Shown below are 5 T cell receptor beta chains from a single sample sequenced in a study of OX40 agonist ivuxolimab in advanced cancers. TCRdb keeps only in-frame clones here, not all; method: immunoSEQ multiplex PCR. The profile covers about 100,000 clones, with 90% appearing a single time and approximately 0.31% taken by the ten largest. This sample comprised CD4+ or CD8+ T cells sorted from blood, obtained in a trial of the OX40 agonist ivuxolimab. The receptors come from an adult with an advanced solid tumor such as melanoma, head and neck, liver or kidney cancer.

The chain joins TRBV2 to TRBJ2-7, with 11 bases lining up with TRBD1. V lost 8 bases and J lost 5; bases outside the gene matches: 8. The CDR3 covers 14 residues. CDR1 SNHLY and CDR2 FYNNEI come from the germline V gene. CDR3 DNA sequence: TGTGCCAGCGGCTCGGGACAGGGGGTCCACGAGCAGTACTTC. It codes for CASGSGQGVHEQYF.

The gene calls are TRBV4-2 and TRBJ2-7, with D possibly being TRBD1 (5 bases). This CDR3 is built from 17 residues. V lost 0 bases and J lost 1, with 16 bases in between. Germline V gene sequence: CDR1 LGHNA, CDR2 YNFKEQ. For the CDR3, the DNA is TGTGCCAGCAGCCAAGATGCCATGTCTAGGGGTTCCTACGAGCAGTACTTC. This encodes CASSQDAMSRGSYEQYF.

The chain uses TRBV7-2 and TRBJ2-7; 10 bases fit TRBD1. Germline values: CDR1 SGHTA, CDR2 FQGNSA. V shed 6 bases and J 3 bases; nucleotides not matched to a gene: 8. This CDR3 is built from 15 residues. The CDR3, as DNA: TGTGCCAGCAGGAGGGACAGGGGTGAAGTCTACGAGCAGTACTTC. Translated, it gives CASRRDRGEVYEQYF.

Concerning this clone: One junction end does not reproduce the germline sequence, and a read error may be involved. The rearrangement links TRBV15 to TRBJ1-2; D remains unclear. The CDR3 has 12 residues. Germline CDR1 LNHNV, CDR2 YYDKDF (reference sequence). In DNA form, the CDR3 reads TGTGCCACCAGCCGAGATTTGAATGGCTACACCTTC. It yields the protein CATSRDLNGYTF.

The chain joins TRBV18 to TRBJ2-2; no reliable D call. V gave up 3 bases and J gave up 3 bases, with 8 bases separating them. The germline V gene has CDR1 KGHSH and CDR2 LQKENI. CDR3 length: 14 residues. CDR3 coding DNA: TGTGCCAGCTCACCGTACGGATACACCGGGGAGCTGTTTTTT. Translating gives CASSPYGYTGELFF.